Shown below are 32 T cell receptor beta chains from a single sample sequenced in a study of cytomegalovirus exposure and HLA in healthy donors. Only in-frame clones appear in the TCRdb table, and some are missing; sequencing was by immunoSEQ multiplex PCR. The sample lists approximately 100,000 clones; about 87% were seen once. Sequencing input: PBMCs. The origin of the receptors is a woman between 18 and 29 years old in good health and CMV-seropositive.

The V gene is TRBV29-1, the J gene TRBJ1-6, with 10 bases identical to TRBD1. CDR1 and CDR2 (germline): SQVTM, ANQGSEA. The CDR3 covers 14 residues. V was pared by 6 bases and J by 7 bases, with 6 bases of the junction left unmatched. The CDR3 protein is CSVRQGARNSPLHF. The CDR3 DNA reads as TGCAGCGTCCGACAGGGGGCGCGGAATTCACCCCTCCACTTT.

The rearrangement joins TRBV7-9 to TRBJ1-5, with D perhaps matching TRBD1 (5 bases). V lost 5 bases to trimming and J lost 6 bases, with 11 bases between them. The CDR3 totals 13 residues. Germline V gene data show CDR1 as SEHNR and CDR2 as FQNEAQ (reference sequence). In DNA, the CDR3 is TGTGCCAGCAGCCCAGACGGGGGTCAGCCCCAGCATTTT. It codes for CASSPDGGQPQHF.

This clone was detected only a few times. The chain couples TRBV6-5 to TRBJ1-5, with D maybe TRBD1 (6 bases). This CDR3 comprises 14 residues. CDR1 and CDR2 (germline): MNHEY, SVGAGI. The V end was cut by 0 bases, the J end by 7 bases, with 10 bases between. The CDR3 region has the DNA TGTGCCAGCAGTTACTCGACAGGCAGCCAGCCCCAGCATTTT. Its translation: CASSYSTGSQPQHF.

The V and J genes are TRBV10-3 and TRBJ1-5, with 7 bases that match TRBD1. Per germline, CDR1 ENHRY and CDR2 SYGVKD. The CDR3 loop spans 16 amino acids. After removal of 3 bases from V and 2 bases from J, the junction contained 7 bases not matched to a gene. The CDR3 loop is CAISEGGRGGNQPQHF. The DNA for the CDR3 is TGTGCCATCAGTGAAGGGGGCAGGGGGGGCAATCAGCCCCAGCATTTT.

The genes are TRBV6-1 and TRBJ1-5, with D perhaps matching TRBD1 (5 bases). Trimming removed 1 base at V and 0 bases at J, with 7 bases between. The CDR3 covers 15 residues. Germline CDR1 is MNHNS and CDR2 is SASEGT. The chain's CDR3 is CASSEDGGSNQPQHF. For the CDR3, the DNA is TGTGCCAGCAGTGAAGACGGGGGTAGCAATCAGCCCCAGCATTTT.

This clone was counted a single time. V and J are TRBV4-1 and TRBJ2-3; D might be TRBD2 (5 bases). V gave up 2 bases and J gave up 4 bases, with 13 bases separating them. Germline values: CDR1 MGHRA, CDR2 YSYEKL. The CDR3 has 15 amino acids. The CDR3 loop reads CASSQTEARADTQYF. The CDR3 DNA is TGCGCCAGCAGCCAAACTGAAGCGCGGGCAGATACGCAGTATTTT.

The rearrangement joins TRBV18 to TRBJ1-5; 7 nucleotides line up with TRBD1. V was pared by 0 bases and J by 5 bases, with 7 bases of the junction left unmatched. This CDR3 region has 16 residues. CDR1 KGHSH and CDR2 LQKENI come from the germline V gene. The DNA of the CDR3 is TGTGCCAGCTCACCACCGATGGGACAGTACGATCAGCCCCAGCATTTT. It yields the protein CASSPPMGQYDQPQHF. Combining the CDR3 with reference TRBV18 and TRBJ1-5 gives the whole variable domain NAGVMQNPRHLVRRRGQEARLRCSPMKGHSHVYWYRQLPEEGLKFMVYLQKENIIDESGMPKERFSAEFPKEGPSILRIQQVVRGDSAAYFCASSPPMGQYDQPQHFGDGTRLSIL.

The CDR3 loop reads CASSQQGGPTDTQYF. The CDR3 DNA sequence: TGTGCCAGCAGCCAACAGGGGGGCCCCACAGATACGCAGTATTTT. V usage is TRBV7-9 and J usage is TRBJ2-3; 8 bases are shared with TRBD1. Germline trimming cut 5 bases from V and 2 bases from J; bases unmatched to any gene: 6. The CDR3 is made up of 15 amino acids. Looked up from germline, CDR1 is SEHNR and CDR2 is FQNEAQ (reference sequence).

The J gene is TRBJ2-3, the V gene TRBV15; TRBD2 matches 9 bases. The V and J ends lost 1 base and 1 base, in that order; junction bases with no gene match: 3. The length of the CDR3 is 16 residues. Germline CDR1 LNHNV, CDR2 YYDKDF (reference sequence). The CDR3 nucleotides read TGTGCCACCAGCAGAGGGCGGGGGGGCGGCACAGATACGCAGTATTTT. It is translated as CATSRGRGGGTDTQYF. The whole variable domain, remainder taken from reference TRBV15 and TRBJ2-3, is DAMVIQNPRYQVTQFGKPVTLSCSQTLNHNVMYWYQQKSSQAPKLLFHYYDKDFNNEADTPDNFQSRRPNTSFCFLDIRSPGLGDTAMYLCATSRGRGGGTDTQYFGPGTRLTVL.

This chain joins TRBV5-4 and TRBJ1-1, with 7 bases aligning to TRBD1. CDR1 is SGHNT, CDR2 YYREEE, per germline (reference sequence). The CDR3 extends over 14 amino acids. V was pared by 4 bases and J by 4 bases, with 7 bases of the junction left unmatched. In DNA form, the CDR3 reads TGTGCCAGCAGCCCGACAGGGTTGGTCACTGAAGCTTTCTTT. Its translation: CASSPTGLVTEAFF.

This clone was recorded once. The chain employs TRBV7-8 and TRBJ2-1, with D possibly TRBD2 on 6 matching bases. The CDR3 runs 13 residues. The ends were cut back, 0 bases at V and 9 bases at J, with 9 bases in the middle. The germline CDR1 and CDR2 sequences are SGHVS and FQNEAQ. The CDR3 is CASSLAGGSEQFF. CDR3 sequence (DNA): TGTGCCAGCAGCTTAGCTGGGGGGTCTGAGCAGTTCTTC.

The chain carries TRBV5-1 and TRBJ2-1; 8 positions agree with TRBD1. V trimming: 1 base; J trimming: 4 bases; junction bases outside the gene matches: 4. This CDR3 contains 15 residues. Germline CDR1 is SGHRS and CDR2 is YFSETQ. The CDR3 nucleotides are TGCGCCAGCAGCTTGATTGGGACAGGTTACAATGAGCAGTTCTTC. Residues: CASSLIGTGYNEQFF.

In nucleotides, the CDR3 is TGTGCCAGCAGTACACAGTTCACCTACAATGAGCAGTTCTTC. Translated: CASSTQFTYNEQFF. This chain joins TRBV27 and TRBJ2-1; D not resolved. Deletions cut 5 bases from V and 2 bases from J, with 10 bases between. Germline V gene data show CDR1 as MNHEY and CDR2 as SMNVEV (reference sequence). This CDR3 comprises 14 residues.

V gene TRBV14 combines with J gene TRBJ2-1; TRBD2 might be the D (6 bases). The CDR3 totals 16 residues. Trimming removed 1 base at V and 6 bases at J, with 16 bases between. Per germline, CDR1 SGHDN and CDR2 FVKESK. The CDR3 DNA sequence: TGTGCCAGCAGCCAAGGGGCGGGGCGGTCTGGCAATGAGCAGTTCTTC. Translation: CASSQGAGRSGNEQFF.

This clone was observed once. This chain joins TRBV9 and TRBJ1-6; tentatively, D is TRBD1 (6 bases). Trimming shortened V by 0 bases and J by 6 bases, and 10 bases separated the two germline ends. Germline assignment: CDR1 SGDLS and CDR2 YYNGEE. CDR3 length: 15 amino acids. The CDR3 sequence is CASSVEGDTNSPLHF. CDR3 bases: TGTGCCAGCAGCGTAGAGGGGGACACTAATTCACCCCTCCACTTT.

The V gene is TRBV7-2, the J gene TRBJ1-5, with 7 bases lining up with TRBD1. The CDR3 runs 13 residues. Germline trimming cut 5 bases from V and 7 bases from J; bases unmatched to any gene: 5. Looked up from germline, CDR1 is SGHTA and CDR2 is FQGNSA. The CDR3 nucleotides read TGTGCCAGCAGCCCTACAGGGGAACAGCCCCAGCATTTT. Translation gives CASSPTGEQPQHF.

V usage is TRBV4-1 and J usage is TRBJ1-6; 7 nucleotides agree with TRBD1. Germline trimming cut 0 bases from V and 4 bases from J; bases unmatched to any gene: 6. The CDR3 extends over 17 amino acids. Germline V gene data show CDR1 as MGHRA and CDR2 as YSYEKL. For the CDR3, the DNA is TGCGCCAGCAGCCAAGAGGTCCAGGGGGGATATAATTCACCCCTCCACTTT. It is translated as CASSQEVQGGYNSPLHF.

The chain has TRBV10-3 and TRBJ1-2; D gene uncertain. The CDR3 sequence is 14 residues long. Germline V gene data show CDR1 as ENHRY and CDR2 as SYGVKD. Trimming shortened V by 4 bases and J by 0 bases, and 9 bases separated the two germline ends. CDR3 bases: TGTGCCATCAGTGTAACCAGTCCTAACTATGGCTACACCTTC. Translation gives CAISVTSPNYGYTF.

J is TRBJ1-2 and V is TRBV11-2; TRBD1 might be the D (5 bases). V lost 5 bases to trimming and J lost 7 bases, with 14 bases between them. Germline V gene sequence: CDR1 SGHAT, CDR2 FQNNGV. The CDR3 has 13 residues. Written as DNA, the CDR3 is TGTGCCAGCAGCCACGGGCGGGGGACTGGCTACACCTTC. Translation: CASSHGRGTGYTF.

The chain carries TRBV10-3 and TRBJ1-2, with TRBD1 identical over 8 bases. V lost 4 bases to trimming and J lost 0 bases; unmatched junction nucleotides: 7. The CDR3 runs to 16 residues. CDR1 and CDR2 (germline): ENHRY, SYGVKD. CDR3 amino acids: CAISGSTGETNYGYTF. In DNA form, the CDR3 reads TGTGCCATCAGTGGCTCGACAGGGGAAACTAACTATGGCTACACCTTC.

The chain couples TRBV28 to TRBJ2-6, with a possible D match to TRBD1 (6 bases). Trimming stripped 6 bases from V and 8 bases from J, with 8 bases between. Germline loops: CDR1 MDHEN, CDR2 SYDVKM. The CDR3 is 12 amino acids. The CDR3 region is CASSGTPNVLTF. The CDR3, as DNA: TGTGCCAGCAGCGGGACACCCAACGTCCTGACTTTC.

This clone showed up just a few times. The V and J genes are TRBV9 and TRBJ1-6; TRBD1 agrees at 10 bases. This CDR3 is 15 amino acids long. Trimming at V came to 0 bases and at J to 8 bases, leaving 2 bases not matched to a gene. Germline V CDR1 and CDR2: SGDLS, YYNGEE. Here the CDR3 DNA reads TGTGCCAGCAGCGTAGCTGGACAGGGGGATTCACCCCTCCACTTT. Translation: CASSVAGQGDSPLHF.

The chain combines TRBV10-2 with TRBJ1-2; tentative D call: TRBD1 (6 bases). Germline loops: CDR1 WSHSY, CDR2 SAAADI. V gave up 4 bases and J gave up 8 bases, with 11 bases separating them. The CDR3 length is 12 residues. CDR3 region: CASSGGGAGYTF. As DNA, the CDR3 is TGCGCCAGCAGTGGCGGGGGCGCCGGCTACACCTTC.

The count of this clone is one. The chain links TRBV7-8 to TRBJ1-2; 7 nucleotides agree with TRBD1. Germline CDR1 SGHVS, CDR2 FQNEAQ. V lost 1 base to trimming and J lost 4 bases; unmatched junction nucleotides: 12. CDR3 length: 17 residues. The CDR3 DNA reads as TGTGCCAGCAGCTTAGTTCGGGGAGGAGGGGGCGGCTATGGCTACACCTTC. It translates to CASSLVRGGGGGYGYTF. The full variable domain, completed using reference TRBV7-8 and TRBJ1-2, is GAGVSQSPRYKVAKRGQDVALRCDPISGHVSLFWYQQALGQGPEFLTYFQNEAQLDKSGLPSDRFFAERPEGSVSTLKIQRTQQEDSAVYLCASSLVRGGGGGYGYTFGSGTRLTVV.

V and J are TRBV4-2 and TRBJ1-1; D is undetermined. Per germline, CDR1 LGHNA and CDR2 YNFKEQ. The CDR3 has 14 residues. With 0 bases removed from V and 3 bases from J, the gap between germline ends came to 8 bases. The CDR3 loop is CASSQEEADTEAFF. The DNA of the CDR3 is TGTGCCAGCAGCCAAGAGGAGGCGGACACTGAAGCTTTCTTT.

The genes are TRBV29-1 and TRBJ1-2; TRBD1 aligns across 11 bases. Germline V gene data show CDR1 as SQVTM and CDR2 as ANQGSEA. V shed 2 bases and J 6 bases; nucleotides not matched to a gene: 2. The CDR3 is made up of 13 amino acids. CDR3 DNA: TGCAGCGTTGAACGGACAGGGGGCCATGGCTACACCTTC. Amino acids: CSVERTGGHGYTF. Complete variable domain (other parts from reference TRBV29-1 and TRBJ1-2): SAVISQKPSRDICQRGTSLTIQCQVDSQVTMMFWYRQQPGQSLTLIATANQGSEATYESGFVIDKFPISRPNLTFSTLTVSNMSPEDSSIYLCSVERTGGHGYTFGSGTRLTVV.

For this clone: Mismatch with germline at one junction end may stem from a read error. The J gene is TRBJ2-3, the V gene TRBV29-1, with TRBD1 as a possible D gene (6 bases). CDR1 is SQVTM, CDR2 ANQGSEA, per germline. The CDR3 length is 11 residues. The CDR3 DNA is TGCAGCGTAGAAGCCAGGGGTACGCAGTATTTT. This encodes CSVEARGTQYF.

This sequence joins TRBV23-1 and TRBJ1-5, with D maybe TRBD1 (5 bases). TRBV23-1 is annotated as an ORF whose role is uncertain. V was trimmed by 0 bases and J by 6 bases, leaving 12 bases between them. CDR3 length: 15 residues. The CDR3 spells CASSQSRRVGQPQHF. CDR3 DNA: TGCGCCAGCAGTCAATCTCGCAGGGTGGGTCAGCCCCAGCATTTT.

As to this clone: The junction and the germline gene differ at one end; a read error may be behind it. The chain couples TRBV28 to TRBJ1-5; no firm D call. Germline CDR1 and CDR2: MDHEN and SYDVKM. The CDR3 has 17 residues. The CDR3 is CASSLARLRDSHQPQHF. CDR3 nucleotide sequence: TGTGCCAGCAGTTTAGCCCGCTTACGGGATAGCCATCAGCCCCAGCATTTT.

The chain combines TRBV5-1 with TRBJ1-5, with D perhaps TRBD1 (5 bases). The germline V gene encodes CDR1 SGHRS and CDR2 YFSETQ. Trimming stripped 2 bases from V and 2 bases from J, with 8 bases between. The CDR3 contains 14 residues. DNA of the CDR3: TGCGCCAGCAGCTTCCGGGGGGGCAATCAGCCCCAGCATTTT. The encoded protein is CASSFRGGNQPQHF.

The chain recombines TRBV9 with TRBJ1-4, with no clear D. Germline CDR1 and CDR2: SGDLS and YYNGEE. The CDR3 runs to 14 residues. Trimming took 0 bases from V and 6 from J, leaving 9 bases between them. The DNA for the CDR3 is TGTGCCAGCAGCGTAGGACCCGGGTATGAAAAACTGTTTTTT. Translating it yields CASSVGPGYEKLFF.

The V call is TRBV6-1, the J call TRBJ1-5, with D perhaps TRBD1 (6 bases). The V gene lost 4 bases and the J gene lost 4 bases, with 8 bases spanning the gap. The CDR3 is 13 residues long. Germline V gene sequence: CDR1 MNHNS, CDR2 SASEGT. CDR3 in DNA: TGTGCCAGCAGTGTTCAGGGGAATCAGCCCCAGCATTTT. Residues: CASSVQGNQPQHF.